The TCR beta chain described here comes from a study of blood T cell repertoires in COVID-19 (TCRdb year 2020). Describing the broader study: Samples from collaborators originated in the United States, Italy and Spain and spanned both the acute and convalescent phases of COVID-19. The prospective study material was composed of cDNA or gDNA derived from T cells, B-cell-depleted T cells, or PBMCs. The dataset comprised deeply sampled blood TCRbeta repertoires from subjects exposed to, actively infected with, or recovered from COVID-19. The repertoires were made available in a free public database intended to serve as a resource for research on the immune response to SARS-CoV-2. Samples were obtained from the ongoing ImmuneRACE study (first 160 participants) and from some 1,300 subjects provided by 6 global collaborators. Nearly every sample came with metadata listing a de-identified subject ID, COVID-19 status, age in years and sex. Where available, HLA class I and class II types were obtained from metadata supplied by the sample provider rather than from assay-based typing. What the research found in general, with its limitations: The amount of clinical and demographic metadata varied by source and participant and was provided uncurated.

TCRbeta CDR3 regions were amplified from genomic DNA using the immunoSEQ Assay, a bias-controlled multiplex PCR. Concerning the study's data processing: The number of nucleated cells in each sample was estimated by amplification of reference gene primers within the assay. Sequence reads were collapsed and filtered to measure the absolute abundance of every unique TCRbeta CDR3 rearrangement. Productive Simpson clonality was computed per sample as the square root of Simpson's diversity index over productive rearrangements. The clones in this table, taken by TCRdb from immuneACCESS, are in-frame only. Not every clone is retained; where verified, under half of the shortfall comes from an unresolved V gene, and the cause of the rest is unknown. For V, J and clone size, that table is used; D and trimming come from the DNA. The table for this sample lists approximately 25,000 clones; 87% of them were counted only once. The ten largest make up about 8% of the sample.

The CDR3 sequence holds 15 residues, the cysteine and phenylalanine included. The kept DNA is CDR3 alone, 45 bases in frame from the first base. V drops 4 bases and J drops 7 bases, leaving 18 bases in between. Looking up the germline V gene yields CDR1 KGHDR and CDR2 SFDVKD. A remark on this clone: Its target antigen remains unknown. No base quality information exists; no much larger clone differs at one position.

Whole blood was collected in K2EDTA tubes by collaborating institutions according to the institutions' own protocols. For TCRbeta analysis, collaborator samples were shipped as frozen whole blood, as isolated PBMCs, or as DNA extracted from either sample type. Sequenced material: peripheral blood. The rearranged segments are TRBV24-1 and TRBJ1-2; the best D guess is TRBD1, with 6 bases matching. This TCR was recovered from a man aged 45-60 years with active COVID-19. In nucleotide form, the sequence is TGTGCCACCAGTGACTGGGGGCAGGGTTTTAGTGGCTACACCTTC. Its amino acids are CATSDWGQGFSGYTF.